This passage covers 24 T cell receptor beta chains from one sample sequenced in a study of graft-versus-host responses after intestinal transplantation. Some clones are missing from TCRdb's copy, which holds only in-frame ones; the method was immunoSEQ multiplex PCR. The profile shows some 140,000 clones, nearly 95% of them singletons. No cognate antigen is known for these TCRs. Sequencing used unstimulated CD4+ T cells sorted from spleen or lymph node cells, obtained before intestinal transplant. Receptors originate from a human donor who received an intestinal transplant.

This chain links TRBV6-1 with TRBJ2-3; possible D gene TRBD2, 5 bases. V shed 8 bases and J shed 6 bases, with 15 bases lying between them. The germline V gene has CDR1 MNHNS and CDR2 SASEGT. The CDR3 runs to 13 residues. CDR3 loop: CASSDLAMDTQYF. DNA for the CDR3: TGTGCCAGCTCCGACTTAGCGATGGATACGCAGTATTTT.

This chain uses TRBV7-7 with TRBJ2-5, with 8 bases identical to TRBD1. The DNA end lines up better with TRBJ2-7; the J call may be wrong. Germline CDR1 is SSHAT and CDR2 is FNYEAQ (reference sequence). There are 15 residues in the CDR3. The CDR3 sequence: CASSIGQGGMYEQYF. The CDR3 DNA reads TGTGCCAGCAGCATCGGACAGGGAGGAATGTACGAGCAGTACTTC.

The chain uses TRBV7-9 and TRBJ2-1; 7 nucleotides agree with TRBD2. The trim removed 1 base at V and 2 bases at J, leaving 5 bases unmatched. Germline V lookup: CDR1 SEHNR, CDR2 FQNEAQ (reference sequence). The length of the CDR3 is 16 residues. Written as DNA, the CDR3 is TGTGCCAGCAGCTTAGTACTAGCGTCTCCCTACAATGAGCAGTTCTTC. Residues: CASSLVLASPYNEQFF.

The rearrangement joins TRBV15 to TRBJ2-5; possibly TRBD1 or TRBD2 for D (5 bases each). The end of the DNA aligns better with TRBJ2-7, so the J call may be wrong. The CDR3 runs to 15 residues. CDR1 and CDR2 from the germline V gene are LNHNV and YYDKDF (reference sequence). The CDR3 is CATSREGGTRYEQYF. In DNA, the CDR3 is TGTGCCACCAGCAGAGAGGGTGGGACCCGCTACGAGCAGTACTTC.

This sequence joins TRBV18 and TRBJ2-1, with TRBD1 matching 7 bases. J lost 7 bases, V lost 3 bases, and 3 bases had no gene match. The CDR3 runs 13 residues. Per germline, CDR1 KGHSH and CDR2 LQKENI. CDR3 DNA sequence: TGTGCCAGCTCACCGGGACAGCGTAATGAGCAGTTCTTC. Translation: CASSPGQRNEQFF.

The count of this clone is one. The rearrangement joins TRBV19 to TRBJ1-4, with no clear D. This CDR3 spans 17 amino acids. V gave up 3 bases and J gave up 0 bases, with 14 bases separating them. Germline CDR1 and CDR2: LNHDA and SQIVND (reference sequence). The CDR3 protein is CASSMVRNKATNEKLFF. CDR3 DNA: TGTGCCAGTAGTATGGTCCGGAATAAAGCAACTAATGAAAAACTGTTTTTT.

This sequence joins TRBV6-6 and TRBJ2-4; D gene ambiguous. The CDR3 contains 16 residues. Between the trimmed V and J ends, which lost 4 bases and 0 bases, there was a span of 13 bases. Germline CDR1 reads MNHNY; CDR2 reads SVGAGI (reference sequence). CDR3: CASSSGNSLAKNIQYF. The CDR3 region has the DNA TGTGCCAGCAGTTCGGGCAATTCCCTAGCCAAAAACATTCAGTACTTC.

This chain connects TRBV27 to TRBJ2-7; D not resolved. The V and J ends lost 0 bases and 6 bases respectively, with 15 bases between them. There are 15 residues in the CDR3. Germline-derived CDR1 and CDR2 are MNHEY and SMNVEV (reference sequence). Here the CDR3 reads CASSLSKDTIPEQYF. CDR3 DNA sequence: TGTGCCAGCAGTTTATCCAAAGATACTATACCCGAGCAGTACTTC.

This chain joins TRBV2 and TRBJ2-3; 7 bases line up with TRBD2. From germline, CDR1 is SNHLY and CDR2 FYNNEI. V gave up 0 bases and J gave up 4 bases; unmatched junction bases: 10. This CDR3 has 17 residues. The CDR3 nucleotides are TGTGCCAGCAGTGAAGCGCACGCGGGAGTGAGGCCAGATACGCAGTATTTT. It specifies CASSEAHAGVRPDTQYF.

The chain joins TRBV5-1 to TRBJ2-3, with 8 positions matching TRBD2. V shed 0 bases, J shed 2 bases, and the junction held 2 bases outside the gene matches. The CDR3 is 15 amino acids. CDR1 is SGHRS and CDR2 is YFSETQ in the germline V gene. The CDR3 sequence is CASSLVAGYTDTQYF. As DNA, the CDR3 is TGCGCCAGCAGCTTGGTAGCGGGATACACAGATACGCAGTATTTT.

This sequence joins TRBV28 and TRBJ1-1, with D uncertain. Germline V gene lookup returns CDR1 MDHEN and CDR2 SYDVKM. Trimming removed 0 bases from V and 1 base from J, with 9 bases in between. The CDR3 extends over 15 amino acids. CDR3 protein: CASSLWAGGNTEAFF. The CDR3, as DNA: TGTGCCAGCAGTTTATGGGCAGGAGGGAACACTGAAGCTTTCTTT.

This clone was picked up a small number of times. The chain carries TRBV28 and TRBJ2-7; 14 bases align to TRBD2. Germline V gene sequence: CDR1 MDHEN, CDR2 SYDVKM. The CDR3 loop spans 16 amino acids. J was trimmed by 1 base and V by 4 bases; bases with no gene match: 3. For the CDR3, the DNA is TGTGCCAGCAGTTGGACTAGCGGGAGGAGGTCCTACGAGCAGTACTTC. It encodes CASSWTSGRRSYEQYF.

The CDR3 bases are TGTGCCAGCAGGCTCACTAGGGGGGGGGAGAATGAGCAGTTCTTC. Encoded protein: CASRLTRGGENEQFF. The V gene is TRBV6-1, the J gene TRBJ2-1; possibly TRBD2 for D (7 bases). Germline CDR1 is MNHNS and CDR2 is SASEGT. The length of the CDR3 is 15 residues. The V end lost 6 bases, the J end lost 7 bases, and 19 bases lay between the germline ends.

The V call is TRBV10-1, the J call TRBJ1-6; D may be TRBD1 (5 bases). Trimming cost V 1 base and J 7 bases, with 17 bases left between them. Germline V gene sequence: CDR1 WNHNN, CDR2 SYGVQD (reference sequence). The CDR3 has 17 residues. The CDR3 loop reads CASSEFPAGGSNSPLHF. CDR3 nucleotides: TGCGCCAGCAGTGAGTTCCCGGCCGGGGGAAGCAATTCACCCCTCCACTTT.

DNA of the CDR3: TGTGCCAGCTCAGCGAACACTGAAGCTTTCTTT. Encoded protein: CASSANTEAFF. V and J are TRBV18 and TRBJ1-1; D is ambiguous. V was pared by 5 bases and J by 1 base, with 2 bases between. Per the germline V gene, CDR1 is KGHSH and CDR2 is LQKENI. The CDR3 has 11 residues.

This rearrangement joins TRBV4-1 to TRBJ2-7, with D hard to call. The CDR3 has 15 amino acids. V dropped 4 bases and J dropped 3 bases, with 16 bases sitting between them. Per the germline V gene, CDR1 is MGHRA and CDR2 is YSYEKL. The CDR3 bases are TGCGCCAGCAGCCTGCAGGCGGCACGGAACTACGAGCAGTACTTC. This gives the protein CASSLQAARNYEQYF.

The chain employs TRBV19 and TRBJ1-2; perhaps TRBD1 as D (6 bases). Trimming stripped 8 bases from V and 7 bases from J, with 20 bases between. Per the germline V gene, CDR1 is LNHDA and CDR2 is SQIVND (reference sequence). The CDR3 runs 14 residues. CDR3 sequence reads: CASSPHDRNGGYTF. The CDR3 DNA follows: TGTGCCAGTTCCCCCCACGACAGGAACGGTGGCTACACCTTC.

This clone was seen a handful of times. Other DNA sequences of this sample code for an identical CDR3. This chain links TRBV5-1 with TRBJ2-7; D is undetermined. Germline V gene lookup returns CDR1 SGHRS and CDR2 YFSETQ. V was shortened by 0 bases and J by 1 base, with 5 bases between the two germline ends. The CDR3 is made up of 13 amino acids. CDR3 amino acids: CASSLGQSYEQYF. The CDR3, as DNA: TGCGCCAGCAGCTTGGGGCAGTCCTACGAGCAGTACTTC.

V and J are TRBV5-1 and TRBJ2-2; the D gene could be TRBD1 or TRBD2 (6 bases each). Germline CDR1 reads SGHRS; CDR2 reads YFSETQ. Trimming stripped 8 bases from V and 5 bases from J, with 22 bases between. The CDR3 extends over 16 amino acids. In nucleotides, the CDR3 is TGCGCCAGTCAGACAACAGGGACTCGCGGGACCGGGGAGCTGTTTTTT. Protein sequence: CASQTTGTRGTGELFF.

The rearrangement joins TRBV5-1 to TRBJ2-7, with D perhaps TRBD1 or TRBD2 (6 bases each). V shed 2 bases and J shed 6 bases, with 12 bases lying between them. Germline V gives CDR1 SGHRS, CDR2 YFSETQ. This CDR3 region has 13 residues. The CDR3 region is CASSFTGAREQYF. CDR3 sequence (DNA): TGCGCCAGCAGCTTTACGGGGGCCCGCGAGCAGTACTTC.

V gene TRBV5-1 combines with J gene TRBJ2-5, with 8 bases fitting TRBD2. The end of the DNA fits TRBJ2-7 better, so the J call may be wrong. Germline values: CDR1 SGHRS, CDR2 YFSETQ. There are 16 residues in the CDR3. The chain's CDR3 is CASTPAAGVGRYEQYF. In DNA form, the CDR3 reads TGCGCCAGCACCCCGGCAGCGGGAGTCGGAAGGTACGAGCAGTACTTC.

The rearrangement joins TRBV12-5 to TRBJ2-7; D is ambiguous. Germline CDR1 LGHNT, CDR2 FRNRAP. The ends were cut back, 3 bases at V and 0 bases at J, with 3 bases in the middle. This CDR3 comprises 12 residues. CDR3: CASGFSSYEQYF. Here the CDR3 DNA reads TGTGCTAGTGGTTTTAGCTCCTACGAGCAGTACTTC.

This rearrangement joins TRBV5-8 to TRBJ2-7; D is possibly TRBD1 or TRBD2 (6 bases each). V gave up 4 bases and J gave up 1 base, with 18 bases separating them. The CDR3 spans 16 residues. Per the germline V gene, CDR1 is SGHTS and CDR2 is YDEGEE. CDR3 coding DNA: TGTGCCAGCAGCCCCATCGGGGTAGGGGGGTCCTACGAGCAGTACTTC. Residues: CASSPIGVGGSYEQYF.

V is TRBV19 and J is TRBJ2-5, with D possibly TRBD1 on 6 matching bases. Germline V gene data show CDR1 as LNHDA and CDR2 as SQIVND (reference sequence). The V end was cut by 3 bases, the J end by 4 bases, with 21 bases between. The CDR3 is 17 amino acids. The CDR3 DNA is TGTGCCAGTAGTATCTCCAAACAAGGGGACATACGAGAGACCCAGTACTTC. As protein: CASSISKQGDIRETQYF.